These T cell receptor beta chains were read from a single sample in a study of beta chain features in type 1 diabetes. Profiled with immunoSEQ multiplex PCR; TCRdb holds only in-frame clones, not every one. This sample yields approximately 340,000 clones, of which approximately 15% are seen a single time; roughly 0.019% belongs to the top ten. The material sequenced was naive CD4+ T cells from blood. The receptors stem from a woman under 30 in good health. CDR3s include the opening cysteine and the closing phenylalanine or tryptophan. The D gene is left open where the match is weak. Size is omitted from some rows. Given values are once, few, many or a class for expanded clones.

v_call: TRBV28
cdr3_length: 13
j_call: TRBJ2-7
clone_size: few
d_call: .
cdr3_nt: TGTGCCAGCAATCCGACACCTTTCTACGAGCAGTACTTC
cdr3_aa: CASNPTPFYEQYF

v_call: TRBV29-1
cdr3_length: 15
j_call: TRBJ2-3
clone_size: few
d_call: TRBD1
cdr3_nt: TGCAGCGTTGAAGCCCGGGCAGGGGGCGATGGTACGCAGTATTTT
cdr3_aa: CSVEARAGGDGTQYF

v_call: TRBV15
cdr3_length: 15
j_call: TRBJ2-5
clone_size: few
d_call: TRBD2
cdr3_nt: TGTGCCACCAGCAGAGCGGCTAGCGGGAGGGAGACCCAGTACTTC
cdr3_aa: CATSRAASGRETQYF

v_call: TRBV4-3
cdr3_length: 15
j_call: TRBJ1-5
clone_size: .
d_call: .
cdr3_nt: TGCGCCAGCAGCCAAGGAGCCCTGATAAATCAGCCCCAGCATTTT
cdr3_aa: CASSQGALINQPQHF

v_call: TRBV7-9
cdr3_length: 13
j_call: TRBJ2-1
clone_size: .
d_call: .
cdr3_nt: TGTGCCAGCAGCTCAGACGGGTACAATGAGCAGTTCTTC
cdr3_aa: CASSSDGYNEQFF

v_call: TRBV9
cdr3_length: 15
j_call: TRBJ1-4
clone_size: few
d_call: .
cdr3_nt: TGTGCCAGCAGCGGAACAGGAACTTACCATGAAAAACTGTTTTTT
cdr3_aa: CASSGTGTYHEKLFF

v_call: TRBV18
cdr3_length: 14
j_call: TRBJ2-5
clone_size: few
d_call: TRBD1
cdr3_nt: TGTGCCAGCTCACGACCGGGACAGTCAGAGACCCAGTACTTC
cdr3_aa: CASSRPGQSETQYF

v_call: TRBV29-1
cdr3_length: 17
j_call: TRBJ1-2
clone_size: .
d_call: .
cdr3_nt: TGCAGCGTTGAAAACCCAGGGGAGTGGGCCTCTTTATATGGCTACACCTTC
cdr3_aa: CSVENPGEWASLYGYTF

v_call: TRBV30
cdr3_length: 14
j_call: TRBJ1-5
clone_size: .
d_call: .
cdr3_nt: TGTGCCTGGAGTGTACAAAGGGGGAATCAGCCCCAGCATTTT
cdr3_aa: CAWSVQRGNQPQHF

v_call: TRBV2
cdr3_length: 13
j_call: TRBJ1-5
clone_size: .
d_call: TRBD1
cdr3_nt: TGTGCCAGCAGTCGACAGGGGAATCAGCCCCAGCATTTT
cdr3_aa: CASSRQGNQPQHF

v_call: TRBV30
cdr3_length: 15
j_call: TRBJ1-4
clone_size: .
d_call: .
cdr3_nt: TGTGCCTGGAGTGTACCCAGGGCTTTTAGTGAAAAACTGTTTTTT
cdr3_aa: CAWSVPRAFSEKLFF

v_call: TRBV30
cdr3_length: 11
j_call: TRBJ2-7
clone_size: few
d_call: .
cdr3_nt: TGTGCCTGGAATACAGGGACCGAGCAGTACTTC
cdr3_aa: CAWNTGTEQYF

v_call: TRBV6-5
cdr3_length: 14
j_call: TRBJ2-1
clone_size: .
d_call: .
cdr3_nt: TGTGCCACTCGATTGGAGGGAATTAAGAATGAGCAGTTCTTC
cdr3_aa: CATRLEGIKNEQFF

v_call: TRBV7-9
cdr3_length: 15
j_call: TRBJ1-1
clone_size: .
d_call: TRBD1
cdr3_nt: TGTGCCAGCAGCGCGTCACAGGGGGTGAACACTGAAGCTTTCTTT
cdr3_aa: CASSASQGVNTEAFF

v_call: TRBV28
cdr3_length: 14
j_call: TRBJ2-7
clone_size: .
d_call: .
cdr3_nt: TGTGCCAGCGTCAGGATCACAGGAACCTACGAGCAGTACTTC
cdr3_aa: CASVRITGTYEQYF

v_call: TRBV5-4
cdr3_length: 17
j_call: TRBJ2-4
clone_size: few
d_call: TRBD2
cdr3_nt: TGTGCCAGCAGCTTGGGCACTAGCGGGAGTACCAAAAACATTCAGTACTTC
cdr3_aa: CASSLGTSGSTKNIQYF

v_call: TRBV4-3
cdr3_length: 13
j_call: TRBJ1-1
clone_size: .
d_call: .
cdr3_nt: TGCGCCAGCAGCCGATCCTCAGGGACTGAAGCTTTCTTT
cdr3_aa: CASSRSSGTEAFF

v_call: TRBV19
cdr3_length: 14
j_call: TRBJ1-2
clone_size: .
d_call: TRBD1
cdr3_nt: TGTGCCAGTAGTATGGACAGGGGGTACTATGGCTACACCTTC
cdr3_aa: CASSMDRGYYGYTF

v_call: TRBV5-1
cdr3_length: 14
j_call: TRBJ2-5
clone_size: .
d_call: .
cdr3_nt: TGCGCCAGCAGCTTCGTCTCGGTCCTGGAGACCCAGTACTTC
cdr3_aa: CASSFVSVLETQYF

v_call: TRBV28
cdr3_length: 14
j_call: TRBJ2-5
clone_size: .
d_call: .
cdr3_nt: TGTGCCAGCAGTTTAAGACGCAGGCAAGAGACCCAGTACTTC
cdr3_aa: CASSLRRRQETQYF

v_call: TRBV25-1
cdr3_length: 11
j_call: TRBJ2-7
clone_size: few
d_call: .
cdr3_nt: TGTGCCAGCAACAGGGCTGGCGAGCAGTACTTC
cdr3_aa: CASNRAGEQYF

v_call: TRBV5-1
cdr3_length: 13
j_call: TRBJ1-2
clone_size: few
d_call: .
cdr3_nt: TGCGCCAGCAGAAGAGCAGACTTCTATGGCTACACCTTC
cdr3_aa: CASRRADFYGYTF

v_call: TRBV18
cdr3_length: 14
j_call: TRBJ2-5
clone_size: .
d_call: TRBD2
cdr3_nt: TGTGCCAGCTCCCCATTAGCGGGAGAGGAGACCCAGTACTTC
cdr3_aa: CASSPLAGEETQYF

v_call: TRBV27
cdr3_length: 12
j_call: TRBJ2-1
clone_size: .
d_call: .
cdr3_nt: TGTGCCAGCAGTTTTCTGGGCTATGAGCAGTTCTTC
cdr3_aa: CASSFLGYEQFF

v_call: TRBV10-3
cdr3_length: 14
j_call: TRBJ2-1
clone_size: once
d_call: .
cdr3_nt: TGTGCCATCAGTGATCCGAGGGAGAGCCATGAGCAGTTCTTC
cdr3_aa: CAISDPRESHEQFF

v_call: TRBV7-2
cdr3_length: 19
j_call: TRBJ2-1
clone_size: .
d_call: TRBD2
cdr3_nt: TGTGCCAGCAGCTTAGCTGACGGACTAGCGGGAAAGAACTACAATGAGCAGTTCTTC
cdr3_aa: CASSLADGLAGKNYNEQFF

v_call: TRBV5-1
cdr3_length: 16
j_call: TRBJ2-1
clone_size: .
d_call: .
cdr3_nt: TGCGCCAGCAGCTCCCAACTATCGACCCCGGACAATGAGCAGTTCTTC
cdr3_aa: CASSSQLSTPDNEQFF

v_call: TRBV6-5
cdr3_length: 14
j_call: TRBJ2-2
clone_size: few
d_call: .
cdr3_nt: TGTGCCAGCCGGGGTAGGGAGCTCACCGGGGAGCTGTTTTTT
cdr3_aa: CASRGRELTGELFF

v_call: TRBV30
cdr3_length: 15
j_call: TRBJ2-3
clone_size: few
d_call: TRBD2
cdr3_nt: TGTGCCTGGGTACTAGCGGGAGGTAGTACAGATACGCAGTATTTT
cdr3_aa: CAWVLAGGSTDTQYF

v_call: TRBV27
cdr3_length: 14
j_call: TRBJ2-1
clone_size: few
d_call: .
cdr3_nt: TGTGCCAGCAGTCGACAGCCGGTTTACAATGAGCAGTTCTTC
cdr3_aa: CASSRQPVYNEQFF

v_call: TRBV5-1
cdr3_length: 14
j_call: TRBJ1-5
clone_size: few
d_call: .
cdr3_nt: TGCGCCAGCAGCCTCAATCAGGGAGGCCAGCCCCAGCATTTT
cdr3_aa: CASSLNQGGQPQHF

v_call: TRBV29-1
cdr3_length: 15
j_call: TRBJ2-5
clone_size: .
d_call: TRBD2
cdr3_nt: TGCAGCGTTTCTCGGCAAAGCGGGATCGGGGAGACCCAGTACTTC
cdr3_aa: CSVSRQSGIGETQYF

v_call: TRBV30
cdr3_length: 14
j_call: TRBJ1-1
clone_size: .
d_call: .
cdr3_nt: TGTGCCTGGAGCAATCTCAGGGGTCGCACTGAAGCTTTCTTT
cdr3_aa: CAWSNLRGRTEAFF

v_call: TRBV30
cdr3_length: 13
j_call: TRBJ1-3
clone_size: few
d_call: .
cdr3_nt: TGTGCCTGGGAGCCGGGGATGACGAGAACCATATATTTT
cdr3_aa: CAWEPGMTRTIYF

v_call: TRBV28
cdr3_length: 16
j_call: TRBJ2-2
clone_size: .
d_call: TRBD2
cdr3_nt: TGTGCCAGCAGTTCCTGGGGGAGGGCCGGCACCGGGGAGCTGTTTTTT
cdr3_aa: CASSSWGRAGTGELFF

v_call: TRBV7-9
cdr3_length: 15
j_call: TRBJ2-7
clone_size: .
d_call: .
cdr3_nt: TGTGCCAGCAGCTTAGGTCAGGGGACCTCCTACGAGCAGTACTTC
cdr3_aa: CASSLGQGTSYEQYF

v_call: TRBV11-2
cdr3_length: 13
j_call: TRBJ1-1
clone_size: .
d_call: .
cdr3_nt: TGTGCCAGCAGCTTCCAGGTGAACACTGAAGCTTTCTTT
cdr3_aa: CASSFQVNTEAFF

v_call: TRBV29-1
cdr3_length: 13
j_call: TRBJ1-2
clone_size: .
d_call: TRBD1
cdr3_nt: TGCAGCGCCGTCGACAGGGAAGGCTATGGCTACACCTTC
cdr3_aa: CSAVDREGYGYTF

v_call: TRBV7-9
cdr3_length: 13
j_call: TRBJ2-3
clone_size: few
d_call: .
cdr3_nt: TGTGCCAGCAGCCCAAGTGTCGCGGATACGCAGTATTTT
cdr3_aa: CASSPSVADTQYF

v_call: TRBV7-9
cdr3_length: 14
j_call: TRBJ2-7
clone_size: .
d_call: TRBD1
cdr3_nt: TGTGCCAGCAGCCACGGGGACAGGTTAGACGAGCAGTACTTC
cdr3_aa: CASSHGDRLDEQYF

v_call: TRBV29-1
cdr3_length: 14
j_call: TRBJ2-7
clone_size: .
d_call: TRBD1
cdr3_nt: TGCAGCGCCATTCGAACCGGGACAGCATACGAGCAGTACTTC
cdr3_aa: CSAIRTGTAYEQYF

v_call: TRBV5-1
cdr3_length: 13
j_call: TRBJ2-5
clone_size: few
d_call: .
cdr3_nt: TGCGCCAGCAGCTTCGGCAGGGTGGAGACCCAGTACTTC
cdr3_aa: CASSFGRVETQYF

v_call: TRBV5-4
cdr3_length: 16
j_call: TRBJ2-1
clone_size: few
d_call: .
cdr3_nt: TGTGCCAGCAGCTTTGGCCCTAGTAGCACCTACAATGAGCAGTTCTTC
cdr3_aa: CASSFGPSSTYNEQFF

v_call: TRBV18
cdr3_length: 13
j_call: TRBJ1-2
clone_size: .
d_call: TRBD1
cdr3_nt: TGTGCCAGCTCACCCGACAGGGTTAATGGCTACACCTTC
cdr3_aa: CASSPDRVNGYTF

v_call: TRBV6-5
cdr3_length: 14
j_call: TRBJ1-2
clone_size: .
d_call: .
cdr3_nt: TGTGCCAGCAGTTACTCGATGGGAGGACATGGCTACACCTTC
cdr3_aa: CASSYSMGGHGYTF

v_call: TRBV7-2
cdr3_length: 14
j_call: TRBJ2-3
clone_size: .
d_call: .
cdr3_nt: TGTGCCAGCAGCTTGGGGCTAGGCGCAGATACGCAGTATTTT
cdr3_aa: CASSLGLGADTQYF

v_call: TRBV29-1
cdr3_length: 15
j_call: TRBJ2-2
clone_size: .
d_call: TRBD1
cdr3_nt: TGCAGCGCTGACAGGGGGCCTTCGTCTGCCGGGGAGCTGTTTTTT
cdr3_aa: CSADRGPSSAGELFF

v_call: TRBV7-9
cdr3_length: 15
j_call: TRBJ2-7
clone_size: few
d_call: TRBD1
cdr3_nt: TGTGCCAGCAGCCCCGGCCGGGGGACAGGGGTAGGGCAGTACTTC
cdr3_aa: CASSPGRGTGVGQYF

v_call: TRBV7-3
cdr3_length: 13
j_call: TRBJ2-7
clone_size: few
d_call: .
cdr3_nt: TGTGCCAGCAGCTTTGGCGGGGCCTACGAGCAGTACTTC
cdr3_aa: CASSFGGAYEQYF

v_call: TRBV7-8
cdr3_length: 15
j_call: TRBJ2-6
clone_size: few
d_call: .
cdr3_nt: TGTGCCAGCAGCCAAAGGACAACTGGGGCCAACGTCCTGACTTTC
cdr3_aa: CASSQRTTGANVLTF

v_call: TRBV30
cdr3_length: 14
j_call: TRBJ2-1
clone_size: few
d_call: TRBD2
cdr3_nt: TGTGCCTGGAAGGTGGCGGGAGGGCCGAATGAGCAGTTCTTC
cdr3_aa: CAWKVAGGPNEQFF